These 25 T cell receptor beta chains came from one sample sequenced in a study of control samples from healthy donors and cancer patients. Clones were read by immunoSEQ multiplex PCR, and TCRdb kept only the in-frame ones, dropping some. The table records some 140,000 clones, around 85% of them present only once. Sequenced material: blood. The receptor set was obtained from a woman in her 30s in good health.

This clone came up once. The chain uses TRBV5-4 and TRBJ2-1; the D is unclear. The CDR3 has 14 amino acids. V was clipped by 3 bases and J by 5 bases, with 12 bases between them. Looked up from germline, CDR1 is SGHNT and CDR2 is YYREEE (reference sequence). This CDR3 reads CASSSSSTHNEQFF. The CDR3 region has the DNA TGTGCCAGCAGCTCGTCGTCAACCCACAATGAGCAGTTCTTC.

The chain combines TRBV3-1 (or the pseudogene TRBV3-2) with TRBJ1-2; no clear D. This CDR3 region has 12 residues. CDR1 is LGHDT and CDR2 is YNNKEL in the germline V gene (reference sequence). V was cut by 1 base and J by 8 bases, with 8 bases left in between. The CDR3 DNA reads as TGTGCCAGCAGCCAAGGTCCAAGAGGCTACACCTTC. This encodes CASSQGPRGYTF.

The chain recombines TRBV5-1 with TRBJ2-1; 8 bases line up with TRBD2. The CDR3 contains 15 residues. V shed 1 base, J shed 8 bases, and the junction held 8 bases outside the gene matches. Germline values: CDR1 SGHRS, CDR2 YFSETQ. CDR3 DNA: TGCGCCAGCAGCTTGAACGGGAGGGCTGGCGATGAGCAGTTCTTC. It translates to CASSLNGRAGDEQFF.

The chain carries TRBV9 and TRBJ2-7, with 7 bases lining up with TRBD1. The germline gives CDR1 SGDLS, CDR2 YYNGEE. This CDR3 is 15 amino acids long. With 4 bases clipped from V and 2 bases from J, the junction kept 9 bases outside the gene matches. The CDR3 sequence: CASSLSGGTAYEQYF. The DNA of the CDR3 is TGTGCCAGCAGCCTCTCAGGTGGGACAGCCTACGAGCAGTACTTC.

This rearrangement joins TRBV9 to TRBJ1-6; D gene ambiguous. CDR3 size: 13 residues. CDR1 and CDR2 from the germline V gene are SGDLS and YYNGEE. Trimming shortened V by 4 bases and J by 7 bases, and 9 bases separated the two germline ends. In DNA, the CDR3 is TGTGCCAGCAGCCCCACCTTGAATTCACCCCTCCACTTT. This gives the protein CASSPTLNSPLHF.

The chain joins TRBV27 to TRBJ2-1, with 13 bases aligning to TRBD2. Per the germline V gene, CDR1 is MNHEY and CDR2 is SMNVEV (reference sequence). Losses at the gene ends were 7 bases for V and 6 bases for J; bases not matched to a gene: 15. CDR3 size: 18 residues. The CDR3 region is CASILRLAGGFLRNEQFF. CDR3 sequence (DNA): TGTGCCAGCATCCTACGACTAGCGGGAGGCTTCTTACGCAATGAGCAGTTCTTC.

The CDR3 DNA sequence: TGCGCCAGCAGAATGACTACTCAAGAGACCCAGTACTTC. Amino acids: CASRMTTQETQYF. The chain couples TRBV5-1 to TRBJ2-5; D is perhaps TRBD2 (5 bases). V was trimmed by 5 bases and J by 2 bases, leaving 10 bases between them. This CDR3 region has 13 residues. The germline CDR1 and CDR2 sequences are SGHRS and YFSETQ.

The DNA for the CDR3 is TGTGCCAGCAGCCTCCAAGGACGGAGCAATCAGCCCCAGCATTTT. Translated, it gives CASSLQGRSNQPQHF. The V gene is TRBV5-6, the J gene TRBJ1-5; D is unresolved. Trimming shortened V by 4 bases and J by 1 base, and 12 bases separated the two germline ends. From germline, CDR1 is SGHDT and CDR2 YYEEEE. There are 15 residues in the CDR3.

The gene calls are TRBV2 and TRBJ2-1; unclear D gene. The CDR3 spans 15 residues. Germline CDR1 and CDR2: SNHLY and FYNNEI. The V gene lost 7 bases and the J gene lost 0 bases, with 13 bases spanning the gap. The DNA for the CDR3 is TGTGCCAGCAAGACCGACCAGAGCTCCTACAATGAGCAGTTCTTC. It yields the protein CASKTDQSSYNEQFF.

V and J are TRBV4-2 and TRBJ2-1, with TRBD2 identical over 9 bases. Germline values: CDR1 LGHNA, CDR2 YNFKEQ. The CDR3 covers 14 residues. Germline trimming cut 0 bases from V and 9 bases from J; bases unmatched to any gene: 3. The CDR3 DNA sequence: TGTGCCAGCAGCCAAGACCTAGCGGGACCTGAGCAGTTCTTC. It codes for CASSQDLAGPEQFF.

In nucleotides, the CDR3 is TGCAGCGTTGAATTGGGGCCAGATGAAGCTTTCTTT. This encodes CSVELGPDEAFF. The gene calls are TRBV29-1 and TRBJ1-1, with a tentative D call TRBD1 (5 bases). V was trimmed by 2 bases and J by 7 bases, leaving 11 bases between them. CDR1 and CDR2 from the germline V gene are SQVTM and ANQGSEA. The CDR3 extends over 12 amino acids. Combining the CDR3 with reference TRBV29-1 and TRBJ1-1 gives the whole variable domain SAVISQKPSRDICQRGTSLTIQCQVDSQVTMMFWYRQQPGQSLTLIATANQGSEATYESGFVIDKFPISRPNLTFSTLTVSNMSPEDSSIYLCSVELGPDEAFFGQGTRLTVV.

The J gene is TRBJ2-5, the V gene TRBV6-1; maybe TRBD2 (6 bases). This CDR3 is built from 16 residues. Deletions cut 4 bases from V and 1 base from J, with 16 bases between. Germline CDR1 is MNHNS and CDR2 is SASEGT. CDR3 coding DNA: TGTGCCAGCAGTGTGGGCCTTACCGGGGGCCAAGAGACCCAGTACTTC. This gives the protein CASSVGLTGGQETQYF.

V is TRBV27 and J is TRBJ1-4; D might be TRBD1 (6 bases). The V and J ends lost 2 bases and 8 bases respectively, with 12 bases between them. Germline CDR1 MNHEY, CDR2 SMNVEV (reference sequence). The CDR3 has 14 residues. This CDR3 is CASSLLGGGEKLFF. As DNA, the CDR3 is TGTGCCAGCAGTTTACTTGGAGGGGGGGAAAAACTGTTTTTT.

This chain connects TRBV6-6 to TRBJ2-2; D is possibly TRBD1 (5 bases). V was pared by 7 bases and J by 7 bases, with 16 bases between. The CDR3 has 14 amino acids. Germline values: CDR1 MNHNY, CDR2 SVGAGI (reference sequence). The CDR3 DNA is TGTGCCAGCACTATACTCAGCAGGGACGGGGAGCTGTTTTTT. It codes for CASTILSRDGELFF.

The gene calls are TRBV5-4 and TRBJ2-3, with 8 bases aligning to TRBD1. V shed 4 bases and J 0 bases; nucleotides not matched to a gene: 4. The V gene's germline CDR1 is SGHNT and CDR2 YYREEE (reference sequence). This CDR3 contains 15 residues. The CDR3 here is CASSQRQGSTDTQYF. CDR3 nucleotide sequence: TGTGCCAGCAGCCAACGACAGGGGAGCACAGATACGCAGTATTTT.

The chain joins TRBV19 to TRBJ2-7, with 9 bases lining up with TRBD2. The CDR3 has 13 amino acids. V trimming: 4 bases; J trimming: 3 bases; junction bases outside the gene matches: 1. The germline gives CDR1 LNHDA, CDR2 SQIVND (reference sequence). The CDR3 bases are TGTGCCAGTAGTAGACTAGCGGACTACGAGCAGTACTTC. Residues: CASSRLADYEQYF.

The V and J genes are TRBV6-1 and TRBJ2-2, with TRBD2 matching over 10 bases. Germline V gene lookup returns CDR1 MNHNS and CDR2 SASEGT. CDR3 length equals 16 residues. V lost 4 bases, J lost 5 bases, and 7 bases stayed unmatched. The DNA for the CDR3 is TGTGCCAGCAGTGCTCTAGCGGGAGTTAGTACCGGGGAGCTGTTTTTT. Its translation: CASSALAGVSTGELFF.

This sequence joins TRBV2 and TRBJ1-4, with D tentatively TRBD1 (6 bases). CDR1 and CDR2 (germline): SNHLY, FYNNEI. With 6 bases removed from V and 7 bases from J, the gap between germline ends came to 12 bases. CDR3 length equals 13 residues. CDR3: CASSGGLGEKLFF. CDR3 DNA: TGTGCCAGCAGCGGGGGGCTGGGTGAAAAACTGTTTTTT.

The rearrangement links TRBV5-4 to TRBJ2-7, with 13 bases fitting TRBD2. Germline V lookup: CDR1 SGHNT, CDR2 YYREEE (reference sequence). This CDR3 comprises 15 residues. The junction had 4 bases not matched to a gene; V was cut back by 3 bases and J by 4 bases. In DNA, the CDR3 is TGTGCCAGCAGCTCTACTAGCGGGAGGGCATACGAGCAGTACTTC. It encodes CASSSTSGRAYEQYF.

The chain uses TRBV4-2 and TRBJ2-1, with unresolved D. The CDR3 contains 16 residues. The V gene lost 0 bases and the J gene lost 5 bases, with 14 bases spanning the gap. Germline values: CDR1 LGHNA, CDR2 YNFKEQ. The CDR3 sequence is CASSQDMWTLNNEQFF. The DNA of the CDR3 is TGTGCCAGCAGCCAAGATATGTGGACGCTGAACAATGAGCAGTTCTTC.

This chain joins TRBV7-9 and TRBJ2-7; 7 nucleotides line up with TRBD2. This CDR3 has 17 amino acids. From germline, CDR1 is SEHNR and CDR2 FQNEAQ (reference sequence). Trimming took 4 bases from V and 3 from J; bases not matched to a gene: 15. CDR3 DNA: TGTGCCAGCAGCTCCCGGGGTGGGGGAGGGCCTGACTACGAGCAGTACTTC. The encoded protein is CASSSRGGGGPDYEQYF.

This chain joins TRBV6-4 and TRBJ2-7; 7 nucleotides line up with TRBD2. This CDR3 comprises 14 residues. J lost 4 bases, V lost 3 bases, and 6 bases had no gene match. Germline loops: CDR1 MRHNA, CDR2 SNTAGT. CDR3 loop: CASSEEAGAYEQYF. Here the CDR3 DNA reads TGTGCCAGCAGTGAGGAGGCGGGAGCGTACGAGCAGTACTTC.

This clone was counted a single time. The rearrangement joins TRBV11-2 to TRBJ2-5; maybe TRBD2 (6 bases). CDR1 and CDR2 (germline): SGHAT, FQNNGV. V was cut by 1 base and J by 7 bases, with 13 bases left in between. CDR3 size: 14 residues. The CDR3 here is CASSLVAREVTQYF. The CDR3 bases are TGTGCCAGCAGCTTAGTCGCCAGGGAGGTGACCCAGTACTTC. Full variable domain (rest looked up from reference TRBV11-2 and TRBJ2-5): EAGVAQSPRYKIIEKRQSVAFWCNPISGHATLYWYQQILGQGPKLLIQFQNNGVVDDSQLPKDRFSAERLKGVDSTLKIQPAKLEDSAVYLCASSLVAREVTQYFGPGTRLLVL.

The chain combines TRBV6-2 or TRBV6-3 with TRBJ2-7; 8 positions match TRBD2. Per germline, CDR1 MNHEY and CDR2 SVGEGT. The CDR3 consists of 15 residues. V lost 5 bases and J lost 2; bases outside the gene matches: 8. The CDR3 sequence is CASSPGGLGTYEQYF. The CDR3 region has the DNA TGTGCCAGCAGTCCCGGGGGACTAGGCACCTACGAGCAGTACTTC.

The gene calls are TRBV3-1 (or the pseudogene TRBV3-2) and TRBJ1-1; D gene unclear. CDR1 and CDR2 from the germline V gene are LGHDT and YNNKEL (reference sequence). Trimming stripped 2 bases from V and 0 bases from J, with 4 bases between. This CDR3 is built from 13 residues. The CDR3 sequence: CASSQLVNTEAFF. The CDR3 coding sequence is TGTGCCAGCAGCCAACTTGTGAACACTGAAGCTTTCTTT.